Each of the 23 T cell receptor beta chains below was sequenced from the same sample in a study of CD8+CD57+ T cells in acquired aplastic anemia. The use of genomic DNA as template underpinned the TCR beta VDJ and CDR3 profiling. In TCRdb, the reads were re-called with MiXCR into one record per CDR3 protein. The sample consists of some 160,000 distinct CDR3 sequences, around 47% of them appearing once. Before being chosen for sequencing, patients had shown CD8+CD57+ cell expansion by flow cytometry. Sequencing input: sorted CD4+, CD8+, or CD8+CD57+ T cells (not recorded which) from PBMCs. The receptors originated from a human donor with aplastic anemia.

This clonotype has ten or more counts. CDR3 sequence (DNA): TGCAGTGCTAGAGGGGACTACCAAGAGACCCAGTACTTC. This translates into CSARGDYQETQYF. The gene calls are TRBV20-1 and TRBJ2-5; possibly TRBD2 for D (6 bases). CDR1 is DFQATT and CDR2 is SNEGSKA in the germline V gene (reference sequence). The ends were cut back, 1 base at V and 0 bases at J, with 6 bases in the middle. This CDR3 has 13 amino acids.

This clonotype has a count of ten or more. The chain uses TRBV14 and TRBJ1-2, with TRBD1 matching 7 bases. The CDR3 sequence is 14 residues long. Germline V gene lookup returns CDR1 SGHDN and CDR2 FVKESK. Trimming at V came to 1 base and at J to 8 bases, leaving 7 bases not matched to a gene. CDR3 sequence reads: CASSQAGQIGGYTF. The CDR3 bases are TGTGCCAGCAGCCAAGCGGGACAGATCGGGGGCTACACCTTC.

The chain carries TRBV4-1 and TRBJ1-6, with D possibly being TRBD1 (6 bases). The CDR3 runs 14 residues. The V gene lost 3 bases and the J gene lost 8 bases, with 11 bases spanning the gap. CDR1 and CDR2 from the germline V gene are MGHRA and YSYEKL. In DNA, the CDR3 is TGCGCCAGCAGCCACGAGGGGGTAGATTCACCCCTCCACTTT. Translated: CASSHEGVDSPLHF.

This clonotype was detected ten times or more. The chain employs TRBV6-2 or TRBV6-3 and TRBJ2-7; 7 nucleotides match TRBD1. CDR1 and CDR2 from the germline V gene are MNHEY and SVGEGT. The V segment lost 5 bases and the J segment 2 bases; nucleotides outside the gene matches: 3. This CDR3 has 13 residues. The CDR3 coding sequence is TGTGCCAGCAGTAGAGGACAGGCCTACGAGCAGTACTTC. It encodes CASSRGQAYEQYF.

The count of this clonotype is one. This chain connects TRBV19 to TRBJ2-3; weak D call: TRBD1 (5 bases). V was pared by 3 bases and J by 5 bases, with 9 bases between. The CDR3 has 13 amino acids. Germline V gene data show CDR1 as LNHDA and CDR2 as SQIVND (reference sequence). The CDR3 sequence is CASSIIGVDTQYF. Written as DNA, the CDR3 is TGTGCCAGTAGTATCATAGGGGTAGATACGCAGTATTTT.

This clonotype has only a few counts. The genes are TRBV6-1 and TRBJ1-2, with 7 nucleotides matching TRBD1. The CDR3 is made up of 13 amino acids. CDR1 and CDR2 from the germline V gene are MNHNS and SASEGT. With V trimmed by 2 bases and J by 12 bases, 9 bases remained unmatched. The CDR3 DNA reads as TGTGCCAGCAGTGAAAGGGACAGCGATTGGAACACCTTC. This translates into CASSERDSDWNTF.

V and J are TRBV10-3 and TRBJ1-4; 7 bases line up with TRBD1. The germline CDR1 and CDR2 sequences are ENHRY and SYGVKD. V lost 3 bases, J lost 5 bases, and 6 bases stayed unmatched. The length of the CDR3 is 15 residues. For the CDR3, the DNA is TGTGCCATCAGTGATATGGGCAGGGGGAATGAAAAACTGTTTTTT. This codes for CAISDMGRGNEKLFF.

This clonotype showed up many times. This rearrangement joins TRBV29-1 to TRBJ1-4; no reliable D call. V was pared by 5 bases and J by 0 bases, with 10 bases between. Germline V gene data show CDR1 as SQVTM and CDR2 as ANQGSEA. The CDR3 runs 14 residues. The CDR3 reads CSVQRGATNEKLFF. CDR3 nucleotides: TGCAGCGTTCAGCGAGGTGCAACTAATGAAAAACTGTTTTTT.

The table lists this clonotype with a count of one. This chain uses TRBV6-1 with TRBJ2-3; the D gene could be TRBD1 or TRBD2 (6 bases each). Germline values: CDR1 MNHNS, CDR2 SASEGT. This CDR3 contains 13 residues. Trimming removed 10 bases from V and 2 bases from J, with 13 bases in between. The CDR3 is CAIRGLPTDTQYF. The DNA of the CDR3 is TGTGCCATCAGGGGACTCCCCACAGATACGCAGTATTTT.

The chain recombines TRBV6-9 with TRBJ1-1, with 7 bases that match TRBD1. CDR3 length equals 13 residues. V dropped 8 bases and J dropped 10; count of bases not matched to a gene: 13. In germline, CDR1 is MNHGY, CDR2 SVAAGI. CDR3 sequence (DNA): TGTGCCAGCGGGGGATTGGGACAGTTTGGAGCTTTCTTT. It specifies CASGGLGQFGAFF.

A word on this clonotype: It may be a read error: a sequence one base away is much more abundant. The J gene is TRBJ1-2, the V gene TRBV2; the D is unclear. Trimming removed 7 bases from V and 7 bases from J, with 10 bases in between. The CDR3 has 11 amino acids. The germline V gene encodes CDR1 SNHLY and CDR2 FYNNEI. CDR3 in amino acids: CASTGGSGYTF. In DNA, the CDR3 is TGTGCCAGCACCGGAGGGTCTGGCTACACCTTC.

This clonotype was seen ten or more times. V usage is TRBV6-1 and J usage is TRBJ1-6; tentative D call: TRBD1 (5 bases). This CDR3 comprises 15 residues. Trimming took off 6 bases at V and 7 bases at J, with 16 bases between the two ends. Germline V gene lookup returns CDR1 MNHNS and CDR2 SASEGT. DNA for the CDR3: TGTGCCAGCAGGGCCAGGGACGCATCCAATTCACCCCTCCACTTT. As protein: CASRARDASNSPLHF.

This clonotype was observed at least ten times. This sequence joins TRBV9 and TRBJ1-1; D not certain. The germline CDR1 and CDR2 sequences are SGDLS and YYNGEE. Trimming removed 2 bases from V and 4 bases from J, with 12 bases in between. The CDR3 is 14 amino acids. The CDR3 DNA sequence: TGTGCCAGCAGCGTTGCCCCGACAAGCACTGAAGCTTTCTTT. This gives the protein CASSVAPTSTEAFF.

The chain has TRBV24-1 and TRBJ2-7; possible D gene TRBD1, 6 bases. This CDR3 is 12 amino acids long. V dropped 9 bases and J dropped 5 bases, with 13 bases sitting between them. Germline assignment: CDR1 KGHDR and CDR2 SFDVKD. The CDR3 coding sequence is TGTGCCACCGGCATGGCAGGGGACGAGCAGTACGTC. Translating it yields CATGMAGDEQYV.

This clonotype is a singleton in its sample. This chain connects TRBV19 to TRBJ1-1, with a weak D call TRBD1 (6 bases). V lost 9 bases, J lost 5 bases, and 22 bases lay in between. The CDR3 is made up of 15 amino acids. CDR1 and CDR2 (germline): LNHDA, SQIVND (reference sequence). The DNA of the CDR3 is TGTGCCAGCAGTTTAAGAACAGGGACAAGGACTGAAGCTTTCTTT. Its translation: CASSLRTGTRTEAFF.

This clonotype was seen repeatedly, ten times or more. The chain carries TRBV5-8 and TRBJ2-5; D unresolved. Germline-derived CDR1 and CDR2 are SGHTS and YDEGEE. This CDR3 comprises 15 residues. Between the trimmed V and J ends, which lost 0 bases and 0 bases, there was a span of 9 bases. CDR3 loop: CASSLGSWDQETQYF. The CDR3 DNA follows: TGTGCCAGCAGCTTGGGTTCCTGGGACCAAGAGACCCAGTACTTC.

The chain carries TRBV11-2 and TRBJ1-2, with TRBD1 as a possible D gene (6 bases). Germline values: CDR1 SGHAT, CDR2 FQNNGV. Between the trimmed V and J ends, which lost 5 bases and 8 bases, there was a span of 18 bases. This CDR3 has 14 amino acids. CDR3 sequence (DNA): TGTGCCAGCAGCCCGGACAGTCTTCACCGGGGCTACACCTTC. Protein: CASSPDSLHRGYTF.

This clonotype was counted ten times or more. CDR3 DNA: TGTGCCAGCAGCGCCTACGGGAGCGGGGAGCTGTTTTTT. Its protein product is CASSAYGSGELFF. J is TRBJ2-2 and V is TRBV6-1; D is perhaps TRBD2 (6 bases). Trimming took off 6 bases at V and 7 bases at J, with 12 bases between the two ends. CDR1 is MNHNS and CDR2 is SASEGT in the germline V gene. This CDR3 has 13 residues.

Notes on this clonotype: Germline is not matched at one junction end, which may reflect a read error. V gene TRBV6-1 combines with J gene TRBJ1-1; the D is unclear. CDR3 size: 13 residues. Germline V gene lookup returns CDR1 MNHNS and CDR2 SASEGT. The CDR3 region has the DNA TGTGCCGGCAGTAAAGGACCGAACACTGAAGCTTTCTTT. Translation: CAGSKGPNTEAFF.

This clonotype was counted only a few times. The DNA of the CDR3 is TGTGCCAGCAGCTTGGCCTCCGCGGGAGGTAGCTTAGGTGAGCAGTTCTTC. Translation gives CASSLASAGGSLGEQFF. J is TRBJ2-1 and V is TRBV5-4; 8 bases align to TRBD2. V lost 0 bases, J lost 9 bases, and 14 bases stayed unmatched. The V gene's germline CDR1 is SGHNT and CDR2 YYREEE (reference sequence). The CDR3 is 17 residues long. The entire variable domain, with the rest obtained from reference TRBV5-4 and TRBJ2-1, is as follows: ETGVTQSPTHLIKTRGQQVTLRCSSQSGHNTVSWYQQALGQGPQFIFQYYREEENGRGNFPPRFSGLQFPNYSSELNVNALELDDSALYLCASSLASAGGSLGEQFFGPGTRLTVL.

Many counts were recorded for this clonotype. The CDR3 bases are TGTGCCAGCAGCTTTCCCCCCACAGGCTCCTACAATGAGCAGTTCTTC. This gives the protein CASSFPPTGSYNEQFF. The chain combines TRBV7-9 with TRBJ2-1; a possible D gene is TRBD1 (5 bases). V lost 3 bases to trimming and J lost 0 bases, with 12 bases between them. This CDR3 comprises 16 residues. The V gene's germline CDR1 is SEHNR and CDR2 FQNEAQ (reference sequence).

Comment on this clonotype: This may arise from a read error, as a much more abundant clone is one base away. This chain's CDR3 is CASSLDQVYTEELFF. CDR3 coding DNA: TGTGCCAGCAGTTTAGATCAAGTATACACCGAGGAGCTGTTTTTT. The chain combines TRBV12-3 or TRBV12-4 with TRBJ2-2, with D unresolved. This CDR3 contains 15 residues.

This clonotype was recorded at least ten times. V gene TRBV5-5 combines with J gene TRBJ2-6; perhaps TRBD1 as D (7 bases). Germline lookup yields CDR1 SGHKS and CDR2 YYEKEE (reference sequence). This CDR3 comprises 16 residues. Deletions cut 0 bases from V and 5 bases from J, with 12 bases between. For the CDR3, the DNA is TGTGCCAGCAGCTTGGCCGCGGGACAGCGGGCCAACGTCCTGACTTTC. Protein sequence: CASSLAAGQRANVLTF.